This is a list of T cell receptor beta chains from one sample in a study of Graves' ophthalmopathy and Graves' hyperthyroidism. From the multiplex PCR reads, TCRdb called clonotypes with MiXCR, one entry per CDR3 protein. The sample gives roughly 500,000 distinct CDR3 sequences, 14% of which show up once; roughly 9.8% is in the top ten. Sequenced sample: blood. These receptors originate from a woman aged 25 to 45 with Graves' ophthalmopathy. Each CDR3 is given with its conserved first and last residue. The order of the fields is clone size, D gene, J gene, V gene, CDR3 DNA, CDR3 protein. D genes are given only for firm matches. Clone size is shown for a subset of rows, as once, few, many or a class of expanded clone.

size: many; D: TRBD1; J: TRBJ2-4; V: TRBV30; DNA: TGTGCCTGGAGCTCCGGACAGGGGGGACCCAAAAACATTAAGTACTTC; CDR3: CAWSSGQGGPKNIKYF
size: many; D: TRBD1; J: TRBJ2-6; V: TRBV5-1; DNA: TGCGCCAGCAGCCCGAGGACAGGGAGCCCTGGGGCCAACGTCCTGACTTTC; CDR3: CASSPRTGSPGANVLTF
size: few; D: TRBD1; J: TRBJ1-5; V: TRBV3-1; DNA: TGTGCCAGCAGCCCCCAGGGGGCGCATCAGCCCCAGCATTTT; CDR3: CASSPQGAHQPQHF
size: many; D: TRBD2; J: TRBJ2-7; V: TRBV7-2; DNA: TGTGCCAGCAAGAGCGGGAACGGTCCCACGGGCGAGCAGTACTTC; CDR3: CASKSGNGPTGEQYF
size: many; D: .; J: TRBJ1-2; V: TRBV2; DNA: TGTGCCAGCAGTGAGCCGGCTCAGGGAGATAACTATGGCTACACCTTC; CDR3: CASSEPAQGDNYGYTF
size: few; D: .; J: TRBJ2-2; V: TRBV11-2; DNA: TGTGCCAGCAACCTTTTCCGGGGGCCGAACACCGGGGAGCTGTTTTTT; CDR3: CASNLFRGPNTGELFF
size: many; D: .; J: TRBJ1-5; V: TRBV11-2; DNA: TGTGCCAGCAGGAAGGATTCTTCAGGGTTAGGTCAGCCCCAGCATTTT; CDR3: CASRKDSSGLGQPQHF
size: many; D: TRBD1; J: TRBJ2-4; V: TRBV2; DNA: TGTGCCAGCAGTGGGGACAGGGGCATTCAGTACTTC; CDR3: CASSGDRGIQYF
size: .; D: TRBD2; J: TRBJ2-5; V: TRBV28; DNA: TGTGCCAGCAGTTTAGCCGGGGCTAGCGGGGGGGCTGAGGAGACCCAGTACTTC; CDR3: CASSLAGASGGAEETQYF
size: many; D: .; J: TRBJ1-5; V: TRBV6-1; DNA: TGTGCCAGCAGTGAACGGTCTCAGCCCCAGCATTTT; CDR3: CASSERSQPQHF
size: many; D: TRBD1; J: TRBJ2-7; V: TRBV5-1; DNA: TGTGCCAGCAGTTTAGACAGGGGGCCTTACGAGCAGTACTTC; CDR3: CASSLDRGPYEQYF
size: many; D: .; J: TRBJ2-5; V: TRBV2; DNA: TGTGCCAGCCACCCGGACGGCCGGACCCAGTACTTC; CDR3: CASHPDGRTQYF
size: once; D: TRBD1; J: TRBJ2-5; V: TRBV6-2/TRBV6-3; DNA: TGTGCCAGCAGTGACCCCGGGACAGCAAAGTACCAAGAGACCCAGTACTTC; CDR3: CASSDPGTAKYQETQYF
size: few; D: TRBD2; J: TRBJ2-5; V: TRBV11-3; DNA: TGTGCCAGCAGCTCGGGACGGGGGGGAGAGACCCAGTACTTC; CDR3: CASSSGRGGETQYF
size: .; D: .; J: TRBJ2-5; V: TRBV11-2; DNA: TGTGCCAGCAGCCCTGGGGACTTGGAGACCCAGTACTTC; CDR3: CASSPGDLETQYF
size: many; D: .; J: TRBJ1-1; V: TRBV29-1; DNA: TGCAGCGTTGAGTCTCCGGGGACTGAAGCTTTCTTT; CDR3: CSVESPGTEAFF
size: many; D: .; J: TRBJ1-2; V: TRBV11-1; DNA: TGTGCCAGCAGCTTAGCAGGCGTGGCAGGGCTAAACTATGGCTACACCTTC; CDR3: CASSLAGVAGLNYGYTF
size: many; D: TRBD2; J: TRBJ2-5; V: TRBV7-6; DNA: TGTGCCAGCAGCTCACCGACCGGGGGGGCATATGGAGAGACCCAGTACTTC; CDR3: CASSSPTGGAYGETQYF
size: many; D: .; J: TRBJ2-7; V: TRBV27; DNA: TGTGCCAGCAGTTTATTACAACCGACACCCTCCTACGAGCAGTACTTC; CDR3: CASSLLQPTPSYEQYF
size: .; D: TRBD1; J: TRBJ1-3; V: TRBV7-2; DNA: TGTGCCAGCAGCTCACACAGGGGAACGAACACCATATATTTT; CDR3: CASSSHRGTNTIYF
size: many; D: .; J: TRBJ1-1; V: TRBV5-1; DNA: TGCGCCAGCAGCTGGGGCCTTTATAAACCTAGAGGGACTGAAGCTTTCTTT; CDR3: CASSWGLYKPRGTEAFF
size: many; D: TRBD2; J: TRBJ2-5; V: TRBV20-1; DNA: TGCAGTGCTCCGTTGTCTAGCGGGGGGGCGGAGACCCAGTACTTC; CDR3: CSAPLSSGGAETQYF
size: many; D: .; J: TRBJ2-7; V: TRBV28; DNA: TGTGCCAGCAGTTTTTACGGCAGCTCCTACGAGCAGTACTTC; CDR3: CASSFYGSSYEQYF
size: many; D: .; J: TRBJ1-2; V: TRBV27; DNA: TGTGCCAGCAGCCTCGACAGGCTGACGGGCTACACCTTC; CDR3: CASSLDRLTGYTF
size: .; D: .; J: TRBJ1-2; V: TRBV30; DNA: TGTGCCTGGACCCCTCCTGGGGCGGGGGGCTACACCTTC; CDR3: CAWTPPGAGGYTF
size: .; D: TRBD1; J: TRBJ1-2; V: TRBV11-2; DNA: TGTGCCAGCAGCTTAAGCCTCGGACAGGGGGAGAACTATGGCTACACCTTC; CDR3: CASSLSLGQGENYGYTF
size: many; D: .; J: TRBJ2-2; V: TRBV12-3/TRBV12-4; DNA: TGTGCCAGCAACCGTGCTAGGGAGACCGGGGAGCTGTTTTTT; CDR3: CASNRARETGELFF
size: many; D: .; J: TRBJ2-7; V: TRBV7-3; DNA: TGTGCCAGCAGCTCAGGCGCAGGGGGGTATTACGAGCAGTACTTC; CDR3: CASSSGAGGYYEQYF
size: many; D: TRBD1; J: TRBJ1-6; V: TRBV5-1; DNA: TGCGCCAGCAGCAGGATGACAGGGGTAGCGTCACCCCTCCACTTT; CDR3: CASSRMTGVASPLHF
size: many; D: .; J: TRBJ2-1; V: TRBV29-1; DNA: TGCAGCGTTGTTTCCGGGAAATTCTACAATGAGCAGTTCTTC; CDR3: CSVVSGKFYNEQFF
size: few; D: .; J: TRBJ2-7; V: TRBV13; DNA: TGTGCCAGCAGCACAGGGCGAGCGTCCTACGAGCAGTACTTC; CDR3: CASSTGRASYEQYF
size: many; D: .; J: TRBJ2-5; V: TRBV9; DNA: TGTGCCAGCAGCGAGACGGCCGGGATACACCAAGAGACCCAGTACTTC; CDR3: CASSETAGIHQETQYF
size: many; D: .; J: TRBJ2-2; V: TRBV7-3; DNA: TGTGCCAGCAGCTTATTCCACCCCGGGGAGCTGTTTTTT; CDR3: CASSLFHPGELFF
size: few; D: .; J: TRBJ2-7; V: TRBV4-1; DNA: TGCGCCAGCAGCCGTACCGCGGACAGATACGAGCAGTACTTC; CDR3: CASSRTADRYEQYF
size: many; D: .; J: TRBJ1-6; V: TRBV25-1; DNA: TGTGCCAGCAGTGAGGGTTGGCGGGGAAATTCACCCCTCCACTTT; CDR3: CASSEGWRGNSPLHF
size: many; D: .; J: TRBJ2-2; V: TRBV18; DNA: TGTGCCAGCTCACCACCAATGAAGTCCGGGGAGCTGTTTTTT; CDR3: CASSPPMKSGELFF
size: many; D: .; J: TRBJ1-1; V: TRBV30; DNA: TGTGCCTGGAGAGGGGCGAACACTGAAGCTTTCTTT; CDR3: CAWRGANTEAFF
size: many; D: .; J: TRBJ1-5; V: TRBV20-1; DNA: TGCAGTGCTACCACAGGACAGTTCAATCAGCCCCAGCATTTT; CDR3: CSATTGQFNQPQHF
size: .; D: TRBD1; J: TRBJ2-7; V: TRBV28; DNA: TGTGCCAGCAGCTTGACACCGGGACAGGGGGCGCGGGAGCAGTACTTC; CDR3: CASSLTPGQGAREQYF
size: many; D: .; J: TRBJ1-2; V: TRBV27; DNA: TGTGCCAGCAGGTCGGCAGGGCGCTATGGCTACACCTTC; CDR3: CASRSAGRYGYTF
size: .; D: .; J: TRBJ2-5; V: TRBV12-3/TRBV12-4; DNA: TGTGCCAGCAGCCTTCAGACAGGAAGATTATCAGAGACCCAGTACTTC; CDR3: CASSLQTGRLSETQYF
size: many; D: TRBD1; J: TRBJ1-6; V: TRBV20-1; DNA: TGCAGTGCTAGAGATTACAGAACAGGGGGGATGGATAATTCACCCCTCCACTTT; CDR3: CSARDYRTGGMDNSPLHF
size: many; D: .; J: TRBJ1-2; V: TRBV28; DNA: TGTGCCAGCAGTTTAAAGATTTATTATGGCTACACCTTC; CDR3: CASSLKIYYGYTF
size: .; D: .; J: TRBJ1-1; V: TRBV4-1; DNA: TGCGCCAGCAGCCACGTAGCATCAGAGAACACTGAAGCTTTCTTT; CDR3: CASSHVASENTEAFF
size: once; D: .; J: TRBJ2-7; V: TRBV2; DNA: TGTGCCACCCAGCAGGGAATAGCGTACTCCTACGAGCAGTACTTC; CDR3: CATQQGIAYSYEQYF
size: many; D: .; J: TRBJ2-2; V: TRBV6-1; DNA: TGTGCCAGCCAGGGCAGGGGCACCGGGGAGCTGTTTTTT; CDR3: CASQGRGTGELFF
size: many; D: .; J: TRBJ1-6; V: TRBV12-3/TRBV12-4; DNA: TGTGCCAGCAGTCGCGACGAGGGGAAGGGTTCACCCCTCCACTTT; CDR3: CASSRDEGKGSPLHF
size: many; D: TRBD1; J: TRBJ2-7; V: TRBV5-1; DNA: TGCGCCAGCAGCTCCAGGACAGGCGTGGGCTCCTACGAGCAGTACTTC; CDR3: CASSSRTGVGSYEQYF
size: many; D: .; J: TRBJ1-1; V: TRBV12-3/TRBV12-4; DNA: TGTGCCAGCAGCCCCCCCACCGAGAACACTGAAGCTTTCTTT; CDR3: CASSPPTENTEAFF
size: .; D: .; J: TRBJ1-2; V: TRBV20-1; DNA: TGCAGTGCTAGAGATCTAGAGGGCCGCACCTTC; CDR3: CSARDLEGRTF
size: many; D: TRBD1; J: TRBJ2-7; V: TRBV9; DNA: TGTGCCAGCAGCGCCACCGGGACAGACTACGAGCAGTACTTC; CDR3: CASSATGTDYEQYF
size: many; D: .; J: TRBJ1-3; V: TRBV12-3/TRBV12-4; DNA: TGTGCCAGCAGTTTTGGAAACACCATATATTTT; CDR3: CASSFGNTIYF
size: .; D: .; J: TRBJ2-7; V: TRBV4-2; DNA: TGTGCCAGCAGCCATGTTGGTGGGAGGACATCCTACGAGCAGTACTTC; CDR3: CASSHVGGRTSYEQYF
size: many; D: TRBD1; J: TRBJ2-5; V: TRBV12-3/TRBV12-4; DNA: TGTGCCAGCAGTAGGACAGGGGGCGGGGAGACCCAGTACTTC; CDR3: CASSRTGGGETQYF
size: .; D: .; J: TRBJ1-5; V: TRBV12-3/TRBV12-4; DNA: TGTGCCAGCAGTTTAGTCCGCAGCCAGCCCCAGCATTTT; CDR3: CASSLVRSQPQHF